This T cell receptor (beta chain) was sequenced for a study of blood T cell repertoires in COVID-19 (dated by TCRdb to about 2020). For the study in its entirety: Samples from collaborators originated in the United States, Italy and Spain and spanned both the acute and convalescent phases of COVID-19. The material from the prospective study consisted of cDNA or gDNA derived from T cells, B-cell-depleted T cells, or PBMCs. The dataset comprised deeply sampled blood TCRbeta repertoires from subjects exposed to, actively infected with, or recovered from COVID-19. The repertoires were released in a freely available public database intended as a resource for research on the immune response to SARS-CoV-2. The samples were drawn from two sources: the first 160 participants of the ongoing ImmuneRACE study, and 1,254 subjects contributed by 6 global collaborators. Nearly every sample came with metadata listing a de-identified subject ID, COVID-19 status, age in years and sex. Where available, HLA class I and class II types were taken from metadata supplied by the sample provider and were not determined by assay-based typing. Study-wide conclusions, independent of this receptor: The quantity of clinical and demographic metadata differed by source and by participant and was supplied without curation.

Each collaborating institution followed its own protocols to collect whole blood in K2EDTA tubes. For TCRbeta analysis, collaborators shipped samples as frozen whole blood, isolated PBMCs, or DNA extracted from either of those sample types. Inclusive of the bounding cysteine and phenylalanine, the CDR3 is 12 residues long. The entry retains the CDR3 DNA only, 36 bases that are in frame from base 1. V loses 8 bases, J loses 4 bases, and the germline ends lie 11 bases apart. Taken from the germline V gene, the CDR1 and CDR2 loops are SNHLY and FYNNEI. TCRbeta CDR3 regions were amplified from genomic DNA using the immunoSEQ Assay, a bias-controlled multiplex PCR. The published analysis was carried out like this. Within the assay, amplification of reference gene primers was used to estimate how many nucleated cells each sample contained. To quantify the absolute abundance of each unique TCRbeta CDR3 rearrangement, sequence reads were collapsed and filtered. For each sample, productive Simpson clonality was calculated by taking the square root of Simpson's diversity index across productive rearrangements. As stored in TCRdb, this immuneACCESS dataset retains in-frame rearrangements with V and J assigned. A fraction of the clones does not appear; measured against another copy, unresolved V genes explain less than half of the discrepancy, and the remainder lacks a known reason. V and J calls and clone size are copied from that table; D and trimming were computed from the DNA. This sample comprises approximately 90,000 clones, approximately 86% of them detected only once. 15% to 20% of the sample rests with the top ten.

Remarks on this clone: The antigen this receptor binds is unknown. There are no base qualities to consult, and no much larger clone falls within one base.

The TCR comes from a woman aged 80 or over with acute or convalescent COVID-19. The sample was peripheral blood. The rearrangement joined TRBV2 to TRBJ2-5; the D gene is not confidently resolved. The DNA sequence reads TGTGCCAGCTCAAAGTGGGCAGAGACCCAGTACTTC. This sequence encodes CASSKWAETQYF. This CDR3, with the reference TRBV2 and TRBJ2-5 proteins standing in past its ends, gives the full variable domain EPEVTQTPSHQVTQMGQEVILRCVPISNHLYFYWYRQILGQKVEFLVSFYNNEISEKSEIFDDQFSVERPDGSNFTLKIRSTKLEDSAMYFCASSKWAETQYFGPGTRLLVL.